One and the same sample provided the 27 T cell receptor beta chains below, sequenced in a study of T cells in narcolepsy (dated by TCRdb to between 2018 and 2020). The library was prepared using the immunoSEQ multiplex PCR assay. Sourced from immuneACCESS, this table was stored by TCRdb with only in-frame sequences that have V and J called. A share of the clones is absent; for the studies checked, an unresolved V gene accounts for under half, and the remainder has no known explanation. The table for this sample lists about 24,000 clones; approximately 85% of them were counted only once. The top ten constitute approximately 10% of the sample. The sequencing sample was made of memory (CD45RA-) CD4+ T cells from blood. The cell subset or site label of this sample denotes: memory T cells sorted ex vivo from peripheral blood. The receptors here all came from a human donor in good health.

The chain uses TRBV5-1 and TRBJ1-1; possible D gene TRBD1, 5 bases. V lost 6 bases and J 6 bases, leaving 15 bases between the germline ends. Per the germline V gene, CDR1 is SGHRS and CDR2 is YFSETQ. There are 13 residues in the CDR3. The CDR3 is CASTSSMGPEAFF. The CDR3 DNA is TGCGCCAGCACATCCTCGATGGGGCCTGAAGCTTTCTTT. Complete variable domain (other parts from reference TRBV5-1 and TRBJ1-1): KAGVTQTPRYLIKTRGQQVTLSCSPISGHRSVSWYQQTPGQGLQFLFEYFSETQRNKGNFPGRFSGRQFSNSRSEMNVSTLELGDSALYLCASTSSMGPEAFFGQGTRLTVV.

The chain is built from TRBV7-2 and TRBJ2-7, with D possibly called TRBD1 or TRBD2 (5 bases each). CDR1 is SGHTA and CDR2 is FQGNSA in the germline V gene. The CDR3 consists of 14 residues. The V end lost 2 bases, the J end lost 2 bases, and 10 bases lay between the germline ends. The CDR3 here is CASSLRRDPYEQYF. In DNA, the CDR3 is TGTGCCAGCAGCTTACGAAGGGACCCCTACGAGCAGTACTTC.

This chain links TRBV2 with TRBJ2-1; no clear D. The V gene's germline CDR1 is SNHLY and CDR2 FYNNEI. The CDR3 is 13 residues long. Trimming took off 2 bases at V and 6 bases at J, with 8 bases between the two ends. CDR3 amino acids: CASSENPGNEQFF. In nucleotides, the CDR3 is TGTGCCAGCAGTGAAAACCCCGGCAATGAGCAGTTCTTC.

In nucleotides, the CDR3 is TGTGCCAGCAGCGTAGCTCCGTCCCTAGCGGGAGGTAGAAATGAGCAGTTCTTC. Its translation: CASSVAPSLAGGRNEQFF. The chain combines TRBV9 with TRBJ2-1, with TRBD2 identical over 11 bases. Germline CDR1 is SGDLS and CDR2 is YYNGEE. This CDR3 contains 18 residues. Trimming removed 0 bases from V and 7 bases from J; junction bases left unmatched: 12.

The V call is TRBV6-5, the J call TRBJ2-2; D not resolved. Germline V gene data show CDR1 as MNHEY and CDR2 as SVGAGI. The CDR3 is 12 residues long. The ends were cut back, 6 bases at V and 5 bases at J, with 7 bases in the middle. CDR3 loop: CASSQWTGELFF. The DNA for the CDR3 is TGTGCCAGCAGCCAATGGACCGGGGAGCTGTTTTTT.

The CDR3 here is CASSYSANEQYF. The CDR3 nucleotides are TGTGCCAGCAGTTACTCCGCAAACGAGCAGTACTTC. The genes are TRBV6-6 and TRBJ2-7; the D is unclear. This CDR3 contains 12 residues. Germline V gene data show CDR1 as MNHNY and CDR2 as SVGAGI (reference sequence). The V end was cut by 0 bases, the J end by 5 bases, with 5 bases between.

This rearrangement joins TRBV28 to TRBJ2-7; D gene uncertain. Trimming stripped 4 bases from V and 2 bases from J, with 12 bases between. Germline V lookup: CDR1 MDHEN, CDR2 SYDVKM. CDR3 length: 14 amino acids. The CDR3, as DNA: TGTGCCAGCAGTTGGTCGGCCTTCCCCTACGAGCAGTACTTC. This sequence encodes CASSWSAFPYEQYF.

The CDR3, as DNA: TGTGCCAGCTCACCGGGACAGCCCTATAATTCACCCCTCCACTTT. It specifies CASSPGQPYNSPLHF. V gene TRBV18 combines with J gene TRBJ1-6, with 7 bases identical to TRBD1. Losses at the gene ends were 3 bases for V and 2 bases for J; bases not matched to a gene: 1. CDR1 is KGHSH, CDR2 LQKENI, per germline. CDR3 size: 15 residues.

The J gene is TRBJ1-5, the V gene TRBV4-3; 10 positions agree with TRBD1. V dropped 0 bases and J dropped 5; count of bases not matched to a gene: 13. CDR1 LGHNA and CDR2 YSLEER come from the germline V gene. The CDR3 loop spans 19 amino acids. The CDR3 DNA sequence: TGCGCCAGCAGCCAAGATCTTAACGGGGACAGGGGAGGAGATCAGCCCCAGCATTTT. Translation gives CASSQDLNGDRGGDQPQHF.

This clone was recorded once. CDR3 DNA sequence: TGTGCCTGGTACCGCCCCCTGGGTGAAAAACTGTTTTTT. Its protein is CAWYRPLGEKLFF. This chain joins TRBV30 and TRBJ1-4; D is unclear. There are 13 residues in the CDR3. Per germline, CDR1 GTSNPN and CDR2 SVGIG (reference sequence). V lost 5 bases, J lost 7 bases, and 14 bases lay in between.

This chain connects TRBV6-1 to TRBJ2-4; TRBD1 is a possible D gene (5 bases). Germline CDR1 reads MNHNS; CDR2 reads SASEGT. The germline V and J ends were trimmed by 1 base and 6 bases, with 13 bases remaining between them. This CDR3 has 15 amino acids. The CDR3 DNA follows: TGTGCCAGCAGTGAAGAGGGGCGGAGTGGAAACATTCAGTACTTC. Translating it yields CASSEEGRSGNIQYF.

As concerns this clone: The junction departs from the called germline gene at one end, perhaps through a read error. The V call is TRBV7-7, the J call TRBJ2-3; D unclear. This CDR3 is 14 amino acids long. Germline lookup yields CDR1 SSHAT and CDR2 FNYEAQ (reference sequence). The CDR3 loop is CASSLGSSTDTQYF. CDR3 nucleotide sequence: TGTGCTAGCAGCTTAGGGTCTAGCACAGATACGCAGTATTTT.

The V call is TRBV14, the J call TRBJ2-7, with 9 bases fitting TRBD2. The V gene end was trimmed by 0 bases and the J gene end by 7 bases; junction bases not matched to a gene: 10. The CDR3 spans 16 residues. CDR1 SGHDN and CDR2 FVKESK come from the germline V gene. CDR3 loop: CASSQDYGGLAGEQYF. CDR3 bases: TGTGCCAGCAGCCAAGATTATGGGGGGCTAGCGGGAGAGCAGTACTTC.

This sequence joins TRBV27 and TRBJ1-1; TRBD1 matches at 7 bases. The V gene's germline CDR1 is MNHEY and CDR2 SMNVEV (reference sequence). This CDR3 is 17 amino acids long. With V trimmed by 6 bases and J by 1 base, 14 bases remained unmatched. CDR3 loop: CASRPGTAGYTNTEAFF. Here the CDR3 DNA reads TGTGCCAGCAGACCCGGGACAGCCGGGTACACGAACACTGAAGCTTTCTTT.

This clone appeared once. The V gene is TRBV5-1, the J gene TRBJ2-5; TRBD1 agrees at 7 bases. This CDR3 spans 16 amino acids. V gave up 4 bases and J gave up 2 bases; unmatched junction bases: 11. Germline values: CDR1 SGHRS, CDR2 YFSETQ. The CDR3 spells CASSVGDLGQQETQYF. The CDR3 region has the DNA TGCGCCAGCAGCGTTGGGGACCTGGGACAGCAAGAGACCCAGTACTTC.

This clone was counted once. The J gene is TRBJ1-1, the V gene TRBV6-5; a possible D gene is TRBD1 (6 bases). Germline CDR1 reads MNHEY; CDR2 reads SVGAGI. The CDR3 totals 14 residues. V lost 7 bases to trimming and J lost 4 bases, with 16 bases between them. As DNA, the CDR3 is TGTGCCAGCAACCCTCAAGGGGGGAGCACTGAAGCTTTCTTT. Translated: CASNPQGGSTEAFF.

The V and J genes are TRBV7-2 and TRBJ1-2; TRBD1 might be the D (6 bases). This CDR3 has 15 amino acids. Trimming took off 4 bases at V and 1 base at J, with 13 bases between the two ends. CDR1 SGHTA and CDR2 FQGNSA come from the germline V gene. The CDR3 region is CASSSGGQFNYGYTF. CDR3 DNA sequence: TGTGCCAGCAGCTCCGGCGGACAGTTTAACTATGGCTACACCTTC. The whole variable domain, filled in from reference TRBV7-2 and TRBJ1-2, reads GAGVSQSPSNKVTEKGKDVELRCDPISGHTALYWYRQSLGQGLEFLIYFQGNSAPDKSGLPSDRFSAERTGGSVSTLTIQRTQQEDSAVYLCASSSGGQFNYGYTFGSGTRLTVV.

The rearrangement uses TRBV6-6 and TRBJ2-7; D perhaps matches TRBD2 (6 bases). Trimming took 5 bases from V and 3 from J, leaving 8 bases between them. Germline V CDR1 and CDR2: MNHNY, SVGAGI (reference sequence). The length of the CDR3 is 12 residues. The CDR3 DNA follows: TGTGCCAGCAGTACAGCGGGCTACGAGCAGTACTTC. Its protein is CASSTAGYEQYF.

For this clone: Other DNA sequences in this specimen translate into the identical CDR3. The chain couples TRBV4-2 to TRBJ2-1; D might be TRBD1 or TRBD2, each matching 6 bases. CDR1 is LGHNA, CDR2 YNFKEQ, per germline. The CDR3 is 16 residues long. V was cut by 1 base and J by 2 bases, with 12 bases left in between. The CDR3 loop is CASSQVGGGPYNEQFF. The CDR3, as DNA: TGTGCCAGCAGCCAAGTAGGGGGAGGACCCTACAATGAGCAGTTCTTC.

This clone was counted a few times. The chain joins TRBV5-1 to TRBJ1-4; TRBD1 matches 9 bases. The V gene end was trimmed by 4 bases and the J gene end by 7 bases; junction bases not matched to a gene: 8. This CDR3 is 15 amino acids long. Per the germline V gene, CDR1 is SGHRS and CDR2 is YFSETQ. The CDR3 reads CASSPPGQGSEKLFF. The CDR3 coding sequence is TGCGCCAGCAGCCCGCCGGGACAGGGAAGTGAAAAACTGTTTTTT.

The chain couples TRBV11-3 to TRBJ2-7; TRBD1 aligns across 10 bases. The CDR3 consists of 16 residues. Germline trimming cut 1 base from V and 9 bases from J; bases unmatched to any gene: 12. In germline, CDR1 is SGHNT, CDR2 YENEEA. DNA for the CDR3: TGTGCCAGCAGCTTAGCCGCCGGGACAGGGGTTACGACGCAGTACTTC. Residues: CASSLAAGTGVTTQYF.

The chain combines TRBV6-5 with TRBJ1-5; TRBD1 is a possible D gene (5 bases). Germline V CDR1 and CDR2: MNHEY, SVGAGI. The CDR3 loop spans 13 amino acids. With 6 bases removed from V and 4 bases from J, the gap between germline ends came to 10 bases. Here the CDR3 reads CASRVDNNQPQHF. The CDR3 region has the DNA TGTGCCAGCAGGGTGGACAATAATCAGCCCCAGCATTTT.

As DNA, the CDR3 is TGTGCCAGTAGTACTCGGGACGGCTCCTACGAGCAGTACTTC. Its protein product is CASSTRDGSYEQYF. This chain links TRBV19 with TRBJ2-7; possibly TRBD1 or TRBD2 for D (5 bases each). V lost 4 bases and J lost 0, with 10 bases in between. The CDR3 contains 14 residues. The germline V gene has CDR1 LNHDA and CDR2 SQIVND (reference sequence).

This chain joins TRBV27 and TRBJ2-1; 8 bases align to TRBD2. V shed 0 bases, J shed 0 bases, and the junction held 7 bases outside the gene matches. The CDR3 runs to 18 residues. Germline CDR1 MNHEY, CDR2 SMNVEV (reference sequence). The CDR3 DNA follows: TGTGCCAGCAGTTTATCGTTACTAGCGGTAAGCTCCTACAATGAGCAGTTCTTC. It specifies CASSLSLLAVSSYNEQFF.

This chain joins TRBV6-4 and TRBJ2-7; weak D call: TRBD2 (6 bases). With 2 bases removed from V and 2 bases from J, the gap between germline ends came to 19 bases. The CDR3 sequence is 17 residues long. Germline loops: CDR1 MRHNA, CDR2 SNTAGT. CDR3 in DNA: TGTGCCAGCAGTGACGAAGTGGTAGGGACTGTACCCTACGAGCAGTACTTC. It is translated as CASSDEVVGTVPYEQYF.

In its sample, this clone was seen a few times. The J gene is TRBJ1-4, the V gene TRBV6-6; D may be TRBD1 (5 bases). CDR1 and CDR2 (germline): MNHNY, SVGAGI (reference sequence). V gave up 6 bases and J gave up 0 bases, with 14 bases separating them. This CDR3 has 16 amino acids. The CDR3 DNA is TGTGCCAGCAGCCCAGGGCTTTTTGCAACTAATGAAAAACTGTTTTTT. Protein sequence: CASSPGLFATNEKLFF.

In DNA, the CDR3 is TGTGCCAGCAGCCCCCAGGGGGCTCGGGAGACCCAGTACTTC. Amino acid sequence: CASSPQGARETQYF. This chain connects TRBV16 to TRBJ2-5; the match to TRBD1 covers 8 bases. The V gene's germline CDR1 is KGHSY and CDR2 FQNENV. The V gene end was trimmed by 4 bases and the J gene end by 5 bases; junction bases not matched to a gene: 6. This CDR3 comprises 14 residues.